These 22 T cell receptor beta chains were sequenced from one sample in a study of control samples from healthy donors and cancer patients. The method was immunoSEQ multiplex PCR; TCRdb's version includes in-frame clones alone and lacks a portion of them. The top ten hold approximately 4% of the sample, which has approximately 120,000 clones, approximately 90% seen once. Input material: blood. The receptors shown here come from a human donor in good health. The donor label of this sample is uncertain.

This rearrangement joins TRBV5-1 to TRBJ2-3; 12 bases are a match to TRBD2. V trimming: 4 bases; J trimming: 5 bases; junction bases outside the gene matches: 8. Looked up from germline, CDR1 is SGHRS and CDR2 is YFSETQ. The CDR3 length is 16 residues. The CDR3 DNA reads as TGCGCCAGCAGCAGCCTAGCGGGGGGGCCGGGAGATACGCAGTATTTT. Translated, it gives CASSSLAGGPGDTQYF.

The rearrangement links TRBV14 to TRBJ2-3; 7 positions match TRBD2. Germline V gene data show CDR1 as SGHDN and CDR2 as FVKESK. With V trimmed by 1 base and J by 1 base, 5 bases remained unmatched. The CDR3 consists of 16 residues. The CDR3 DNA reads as TGTGCCAGCAGCCAAGTCGGGGGAGGGGGCACAGATACGCAGTATTTT. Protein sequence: CASSQVGGGGTDTQYF.

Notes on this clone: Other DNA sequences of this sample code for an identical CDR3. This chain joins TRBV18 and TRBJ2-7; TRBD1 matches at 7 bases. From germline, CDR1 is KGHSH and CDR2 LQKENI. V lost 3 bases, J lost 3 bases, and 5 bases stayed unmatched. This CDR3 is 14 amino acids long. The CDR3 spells CASSPTRQGYEQYF. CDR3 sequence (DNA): TGTGCCAGCTCACCCACTAGACAGGGCTACGAGCAGTACTTC.

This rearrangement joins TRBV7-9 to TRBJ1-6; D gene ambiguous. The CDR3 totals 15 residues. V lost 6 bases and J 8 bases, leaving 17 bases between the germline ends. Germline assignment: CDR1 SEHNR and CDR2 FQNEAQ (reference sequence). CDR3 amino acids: CASRGRRDLDSPLHF. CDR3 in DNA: TGTGCCAGCAGGGGCCGGAGGGATCTCGATTCACCCCTCCACTTT.

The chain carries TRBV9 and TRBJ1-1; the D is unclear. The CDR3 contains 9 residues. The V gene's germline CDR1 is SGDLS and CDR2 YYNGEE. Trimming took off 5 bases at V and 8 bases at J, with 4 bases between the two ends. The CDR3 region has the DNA TGTGCCAGCAGACCCGAAGCTTTCTTT. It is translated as CASRPEAFF. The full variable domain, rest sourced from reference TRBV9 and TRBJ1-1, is DSGVTQTPKHLITATGQRVTLRCSPRSGDLSVYWYQQSLDQGLQFLIQYYNGEERAKGNILERFSAQQFPDLHSELNLSSLELGDSALYFCASRPEAFFGQGTRLTVV.

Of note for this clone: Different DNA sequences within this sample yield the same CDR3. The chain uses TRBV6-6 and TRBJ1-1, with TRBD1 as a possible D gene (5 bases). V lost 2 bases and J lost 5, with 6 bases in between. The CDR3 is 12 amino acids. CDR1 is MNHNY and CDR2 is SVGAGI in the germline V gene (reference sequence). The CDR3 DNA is TGTGCCAGCAGTTACGGGGGGACTGAAGCTTTCTTT. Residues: CASSYGGTEAFF.

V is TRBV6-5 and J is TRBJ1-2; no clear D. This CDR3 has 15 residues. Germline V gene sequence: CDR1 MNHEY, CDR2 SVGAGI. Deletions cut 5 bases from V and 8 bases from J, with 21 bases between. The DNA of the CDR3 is TGTGCCAGCAGTACCCTACTCAAACCCCTTATGGGCTACACCTTC. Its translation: CASSTLLKPLMGYTF.

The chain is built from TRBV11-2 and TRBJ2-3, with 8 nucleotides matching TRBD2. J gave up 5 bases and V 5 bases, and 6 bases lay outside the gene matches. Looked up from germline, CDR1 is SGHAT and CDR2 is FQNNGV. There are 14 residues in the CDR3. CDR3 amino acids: CASSPGGARDTQYF. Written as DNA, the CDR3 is TGTGCCAGCAGCCCCGGGGGGGCCAGAGATACGCAGTATTTT.

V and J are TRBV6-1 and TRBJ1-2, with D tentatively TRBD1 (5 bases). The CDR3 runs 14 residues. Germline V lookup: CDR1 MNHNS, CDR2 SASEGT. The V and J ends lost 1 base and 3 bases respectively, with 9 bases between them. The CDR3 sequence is CASSEGGAYYGYTF. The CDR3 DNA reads TGTGCCAGCAGTGAAGGAGGGGCATACTATGGCTACACCTTC.

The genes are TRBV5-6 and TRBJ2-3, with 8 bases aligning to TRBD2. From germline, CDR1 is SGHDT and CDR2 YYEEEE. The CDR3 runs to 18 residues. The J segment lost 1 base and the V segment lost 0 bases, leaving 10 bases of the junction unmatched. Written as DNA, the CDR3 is TGTGCCAGCAGCTTGGTGGTCGGGGGGGCCACTGGCACAGATACGCAGTATTTT. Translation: CASSLVVGGATGTDTQYF. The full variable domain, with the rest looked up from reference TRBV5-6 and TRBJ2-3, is DAGVTQSPTHLIKTRGQQVTLRCSPKSGHDTVSWYQQALGQGPQFIFQYYEEEERQRGNFPDRFSGHQFPNYSSELNVNALLLGDSALYLCASSLVVGGATGTDTQYFGPGTRLTVL.

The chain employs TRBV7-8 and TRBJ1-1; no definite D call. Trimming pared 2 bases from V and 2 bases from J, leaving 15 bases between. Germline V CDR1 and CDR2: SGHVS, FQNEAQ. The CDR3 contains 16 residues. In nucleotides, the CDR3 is TGTGCCAGCAGCTTAAGACGGGCCTCCGTAAACACTGAAGCTTTCTTT. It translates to CASSLRRASVNTEAFF.

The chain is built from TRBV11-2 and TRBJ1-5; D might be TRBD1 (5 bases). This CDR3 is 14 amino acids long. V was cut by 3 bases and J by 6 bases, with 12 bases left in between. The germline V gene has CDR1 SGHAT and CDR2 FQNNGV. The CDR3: CASSLSQGGQPQHF. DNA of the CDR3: TGTGCCAGCAGCTTGTCGCAGGGCGGTCAGCCCCAGCATTTT.

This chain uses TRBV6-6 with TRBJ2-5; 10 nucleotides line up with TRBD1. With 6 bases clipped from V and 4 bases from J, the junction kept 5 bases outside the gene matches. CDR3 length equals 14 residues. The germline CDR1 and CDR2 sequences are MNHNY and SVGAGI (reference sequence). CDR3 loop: CASRTGGSGETQYF. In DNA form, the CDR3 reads TGTGCCAGCAGGACAGGGGGCTCGGGAGAGACCCAGTACTTC.

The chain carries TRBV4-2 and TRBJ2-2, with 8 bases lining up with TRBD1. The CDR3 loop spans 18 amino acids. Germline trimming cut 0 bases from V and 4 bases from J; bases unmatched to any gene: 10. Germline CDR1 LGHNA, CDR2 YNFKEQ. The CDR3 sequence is CASSQDSDRARFTGELFF. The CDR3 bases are TGTGCCAGCAGCCAAGATTCGGACAGGGCCCGCTTCACCGGGGAGCTGTTTTTT.

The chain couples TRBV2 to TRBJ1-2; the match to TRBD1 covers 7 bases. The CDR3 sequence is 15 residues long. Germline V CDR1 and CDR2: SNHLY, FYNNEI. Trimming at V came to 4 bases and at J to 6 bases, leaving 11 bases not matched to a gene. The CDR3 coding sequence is TGTGCCAGCAGTGCAGGAGAGGGGGCTGTTGATGGCTACACCTTC. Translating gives CASSAGEGAVDGYTF. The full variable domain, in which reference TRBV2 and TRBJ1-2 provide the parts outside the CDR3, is EPEVTQTPSHQVTQMGQEVILRCVPISNHLYFYWYRQILGQKVEFLVSFYNNEISEKSEIFDDQFSVERPDGSNFTLKIRSTKLEDSAMYFCASSAGEGAVDGYTFGSGTRLTVV.

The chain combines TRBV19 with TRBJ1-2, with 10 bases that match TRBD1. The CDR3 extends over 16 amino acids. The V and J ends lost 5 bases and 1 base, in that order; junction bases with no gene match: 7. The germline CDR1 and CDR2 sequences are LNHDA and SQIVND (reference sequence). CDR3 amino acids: CASSPLGDRGNYGYTF. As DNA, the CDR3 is TGTGCCAGTAGTCCCTTGGGGGACAGGGGTAACTATGGCTACACCTTC.

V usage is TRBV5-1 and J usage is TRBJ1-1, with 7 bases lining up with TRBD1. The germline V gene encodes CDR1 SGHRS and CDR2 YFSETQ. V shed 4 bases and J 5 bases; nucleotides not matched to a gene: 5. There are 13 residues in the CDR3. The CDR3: CASSIDRETEAFF. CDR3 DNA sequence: TGCGCCAGCAGCATAGACAGGGAAACTGAAGCTTTCTTT.

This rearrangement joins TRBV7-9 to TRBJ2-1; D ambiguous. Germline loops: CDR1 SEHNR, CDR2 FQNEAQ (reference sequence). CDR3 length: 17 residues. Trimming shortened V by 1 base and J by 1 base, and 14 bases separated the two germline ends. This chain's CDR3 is CASSLVAQAVSYNEQFF. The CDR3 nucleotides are TGTGCCAGCAGCTTAGTGGCGCAGGCGGTATCCTACAATGAGCAGTTCTTC.

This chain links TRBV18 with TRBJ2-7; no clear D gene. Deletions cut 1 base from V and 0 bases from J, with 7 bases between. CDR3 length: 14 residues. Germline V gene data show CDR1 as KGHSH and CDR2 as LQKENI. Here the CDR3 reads CASSPQAGSYEQYF. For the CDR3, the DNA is TGTGCCAGCTCACCACAGGCAGGCTCCTACGAGCAGTACTTC. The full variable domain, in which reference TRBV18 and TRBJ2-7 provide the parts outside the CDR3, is NAGVMQNPRHLVRRRGQEARLRCSPMKGHSHVYWYRQLPEEGLKFMVYLQKENIIDESGMPKERFSAEFPKEGPSILRIQQVVRGDSAAYFCASSPQAGSYEQYFGPGTRLTVT.

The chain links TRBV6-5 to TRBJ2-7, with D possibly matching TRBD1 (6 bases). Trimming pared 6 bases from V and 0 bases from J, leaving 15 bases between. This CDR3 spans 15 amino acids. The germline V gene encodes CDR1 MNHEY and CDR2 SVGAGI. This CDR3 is CASRQSLQGSYEQYF. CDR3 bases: TGTGCCAGCAGACAATCTTTACAGGGCTCCTACGAGCAGTACTTC.

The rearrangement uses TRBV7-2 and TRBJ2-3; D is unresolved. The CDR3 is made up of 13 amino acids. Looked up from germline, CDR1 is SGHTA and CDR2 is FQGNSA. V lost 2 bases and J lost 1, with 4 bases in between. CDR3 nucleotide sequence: TGTGCCAGCAGCTTACTGGGCACAGATACGCAGTATTTT. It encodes CASSLLGTDTQYF.

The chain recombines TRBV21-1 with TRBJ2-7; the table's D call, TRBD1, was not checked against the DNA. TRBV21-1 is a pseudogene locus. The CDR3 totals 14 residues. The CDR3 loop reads CATTGADTFSEQYV. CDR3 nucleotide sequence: TGTGCCACCACAGGGGCGGATACCTTCAGCGAGCAGTACGTC.